This T cell receptor beta chain was recorded in a study of T cells in Graves' hyperthyroidism and ophthalmopathy. Study-wide background: Sampling of peripheral blood happened at initial diagnosis, prior to any treatment.

General study points: Most thyroid clonotypes with frequency above 0.001 were detected in blood.

V lost 2 bases to trimming and J lost 3 bases; unmatched junction nucleotides: 10. The length of the CDR3 is 16 residues. Germline V gene lookup returns CDR1 KGHSH and CDR2 LQKENI. Ophthalmopathy patients all had a Clinical Activity Score of at least 3, a NOSPECS grade of at least 4 and disease under 3 months old. From approximately 9.3 ml of fresh peripheral blood, PBMCs were isolated. Template material for amplifying TCR beta CDR3 regions consisted of RNA transcripts. HTBI primers were the set used in a first-round RT-PCR of the TCR CDR3. TCRdb analysed the multiplex PCR reads with MiXCR anew, one entry per CDR3 protein. The sample shows about 590,000 distinct CDR3 sequences, 11% to 15% of them seen only once. This clonotype was counted between two and nine times. As yet, its antigen is unknown.

The chain links TRBV18 to TRBJ2-7, with 7 positions matching TRBD2. The receptor was derived from a woman aged 18-29 years with Graves' ophthalmopathy. What was sequenced was blood. The CDR3 reads CASSPRSLAENYEQYF. In nucleotides, the CDR3 is TGTGCCAGCTCACCAAGATCCCTAGCGGAGAACTACGAGCAGTACTTC. The variable domain in full, with the rest retrieved from reference TRBV18 and TRBJ2-7, is NAGVMQNPRHLVRRRGQEARLRCSPMKGHSHVYWYRQLPEEGLKFMVYLQKENIIDESGMPKERFSAEFPKEGPSILRIQQVVRGDSAAYFCASSPRSLAENYEQYFGPGTRLTVT.